What follows are 20 T cell receptor beta chains derived from one specimen sequenced in a study of blood T cell repertoires in COVID-19. Produced via immunoSEQ multiplex PCR; TCRdb's table is partial and in-frame only. The sample records 300,000 to 400,000 clones, 85% being singletons. Sequenced sample: PBMCs or T cells enriched from blood (not recorded which). These receptors came from a woman younger than 45 who had been exposed to COVID-19.

The chain carries TRBV30 and TRBJ1-3; TRBD1 aligns across 9 bases. The V gene's germline CDR1 is GTSNPN and CDR2 SVGIG (reference sequence). This CDR3 has 14 residues. With V trimmed by 4 bases and J by 4 bases, 5 bases remained unmatched. CDR3 protein: CAWNTGGAGNTIYF. CDR3 coding DNA: TGTGCCTGGAATACAGGGGGCGCGGGAAACACCATATATTTT.

CDR3 protein: CASSITMSTDTQYF. In DNA, the CDR3 is TGTGCCAGCAGCATAACAATGAGCACAGATACGCAGTATTTT. This rearrangement joins TRBV7-2 to TRBJ2-3; D is ambiguous. The V and J ends lost 5 bases and 0 bases respectively, with 9 bases between them. Per the germline V gene, CDR1 is SGHTA and CDR2 is FQGNSA. The CDR3 loop spans 14 amino acids.

The chain uses TRBV12-3 or TRBV12-4 and TRBJ2-1, with 7 positions matching TRBD2. The CDR3 consists of 12 residues. Trimming removed 6 bases from V and 7 bases from J; junction bases left unmatched: 3. CDR3 DNA: TGTGCCAGCAGGAGGGAGGGAAATGAGCAGTTCTTC. Its translation is CASRREGNEQFF.

V gene TRBV2 combines with J gene TRBJ1-5, with 8 bases lining up with TRBD1. The CDR3 covers 14 residues. The V segment lost 4 bases and the J segment 8 bases; nucleotides outside the gene matches: 7. Germline CDR1 is SNHLY and CDR2 is FYNNEI. CDR3 sequence (DNA): TGTGCCAGCAGTGCTCAGGGGGCGGAGGAGCCCCAGCATTTT. Translating it yields CASSAQGAEEPQHF.

The rearrangement uses TRBV11-2 and TRBJ1-6, with TRBD1 matching over 10 bases. V was pared by 6 bases and J by 7 bases, with 9 bases of the junction left unmatched. The CDR3 runs to 16 residues. Germline CDR1 is SGHAT and CDR2 is FQNNGV. CDR3 residues: CASRLRDRGDNSPLHF. The CDR3 DNA follows: TGTGCCAGCAGATTAAGGGACAGGGGAGACAATTCACCCCTCCACTTT.

A few counts support this clone. This chain joins TRBV14 and TRBJ1-4; D uncertain. CDR1 and CDR2 from the germline V gene are SGHDN and FVKESK. This CDR3 contains 12 residues. V was trimmed by 4 bases and J by 7 bases, leaving 7 bases between them. For the CDR3, the DNA is TGTGCCAGCAGCCCTGGGCCTGAAAAACTGTTTTTT. Translated: CASSPGPEKLFF.

The CDR3 spells CASSQAQGTYNEQFF. CDR3 DNA sequence: TGCGCCAGCAGCCAAGCTCAGGGGACGTACAATGAGCAGTTCTTC. This chain uses TRBV4-1 with TRBJ2-1, with D tentatively TRBD1 (6 bases). Per the germline V gene, CDR1 is MGHRA and CDR2 is YSYEKL. This CDR3 is 15 amino acids long. V lost 1 base to trimming and J lost 4 bases, with 11 bases between them.

The chain joins TRBV30 to TRBJ1-2; D unclear. V was pared by 1 base and J by 1 base, with 7 bases between. Germline V gene sequence: CDR1 GTSNPN, CDR2 SVGIG (reference sequence). This CDR3 is 13 amino acids long. The CDR3: CAWSGSFNYGYTF. The CDR3 DNA is TGTGCCTGGAGTGGTTCCTTTAACTATGGCTACACCTTC.

The chain uses TRBV14 and TRBJ1-3; D remains unclear. This CDR3 region has 15 residues. The V and J ends lost 3 bases and 0 bases respectively, with 9 bases between them. Germline lookup yields CDR1 SGHDN and CDR2 FVKESK. CDR3 bases: TGTGCCAGCAGCCAGAGGTTCCCCTCTGGAAACACCATATATTTT. Protein sequence: CASSQRFPSGNTIYF.

V gene TRBV6-6 combines with J gene TRBJ2-7, with 10 bases identical to TRBD2. CDR3 size: 14 residues. V lost 6 bases and J lost 5; bases outside the gene matches: 7. Germline V lookup: CDR1 MNHNY, CDR2 SVGAGI (reference sequence). The CDR3 loop reads CASSLAGGTNEQYF. CDR3 DNA sequence: TGTGCCAGCAGCTTAGCGGGGGGTACCAACGAGCAGTACTTC.

The CDR3 sequence is CASSLWGTGEETQYF. The DNA for the CDR3 is TGTGCCAGCAGTTTATGGGGGACAGGGGAAGAGACCCAGTACTTC. This sequence joins TRBV28 and TRBJ2-5, with 10 bases that match TRBD1. V gave up 0 bases and J gave up 3 bases; unmatched junction bases: 1. The CDR3 sequence is 15 residues long. From germline, CDR1 is MDHEN and CDR2 SYDVKM.

This CDR3 reads CATSAATGASGGNTIYF. The DNA of the CDR3 is TGTGCCACCAGTGCCGCCACAGGGGCTTCGGGAGGAAACACCATATATTTT. This chain links TRBV24-1 with TRBJ1-3; 7 bases fit TRBD1. Germline V CDR1 and CDR2: KGHDR, SFDVKD. J lost 4 bases, V lost 5 bases, and 13 bases had no gene match. The CDR3 runs 17 residues.

The V and J genes are TRBV2 and TRBJ2-5; 7 bases align to TRBD1. With V trimmed by 3 bases and J by 3 bases, 7 bases remained unmatched. There are 15 residues in the CDR3. Germline V gene sequence: CDR1 SNHLY, CDR2 FYNNEI. The CDR3 region has the DNA TGTGCCAGCAGTGACGCCGAGGGGGCGGAAGAGACCCAGTACTTC. It is translated as CASSDAEGAEETQYF.

V is TRBV28 and J is TRBJ2-7, with TRBD1 matching 7 bases. This CDR3 is 17 amino acids long. CDR1 is MDHEN, CDR2 SYDVKM, per germline. The ends lost 4 bases at V and 6 bases at J; junction bases unmatched: 18. CDR3 sequence (DNA): TGTGCCAGCAGTTCACTAACCCGACAGGGTAGCTTAAGCGAGCAGTACTTC. The encoded protein is CASSSLTRQGSLSEQYF.

This clone has a single count. The chain employs TRBV4-1 and TRBJ2-7, with 7 bases matching TRBD1. The CDR3 is made up of 16 amino acids. After removal of 0 bases from V and 2 bases from J, the junction contained 7 bases not matched to a gene. Germline loops: CDR1 MGHRA, CDR2 YSYEKL. CDR3 protein: CASSQEWKQGPYEQYF. The CDR3 nucleotides read TGCGCCAGCAGCCAAGAATGGAAACAGGGGCCCTACGAGCAGTACTTC.

The chain is built from TRBV9 and TRBJ2-5; TRBD2 is a possible D gene (6 bases). V lost 3 bases to trimming and J lost 0 bases, with 12 bases between them. Germline values: CDR1 SGDLS, CDR2 YYNGEE. This CDR3 has 15 residues. CDR3 loop: CASSAGAGYQETQYF. The DNA of the CDR3 is TGTGCCAGCAGCGCCGGGGCGGGGTACCAAGAGACCCAGTACTTC. The variable domain in full, completed from reference TRBV9 and TRBJ2-5, reads DSGVTQTPKHLITATGQRVTLRCSPRSGDLSVYWYQQSLDQGLQFLIQYYNGEERAKGNILERFSAQQFPDLHSELNLSSLELGDSALYFCASSAGAGYQETQYFGPGTRLLVL.

This clone was detected a few times. The chain couples TRBV10-2 to TRBJ2-2; 7 nucleotides line up with TRBD1. J gave up 2 bases and V 5 bases, and 11 bases lay outside the gene matches. Germline CDR1 WSHSY, CDR2 SAAADI. The CDR3 contains 17 residues. The CDR3 here is CASSSYGTAFNTGELFF. The DNA of the CDR3 is TGCGCCAGCAGTTCGTACGGGACAGCCTTTAACACCGGGGAGCTGTTTTTT.

The rearrangement links TRBV6-2 or TRBV6-3 to TRBJ2-1, with TRBD2 identical over 14 bases. J was trimmed by 8 bases and V by 5 bases; bases with no gene match: 8. The CDR3 loop spans 16 amino acids. The germline CDR1 and CDR2 sequences are MNHEY and SVGEGT. The CDR3 DNA reads as TGTGCCAGCAGTAAGTCGGGGACTAGCGGGAGCTATGAGCAGTTCTTC. Translation: CASSKSGTSGSYEQFF.

V gene TRBV2 combines with J gene TRBJ1-5; 7 bases line up with TRBD1. The germline gives CDR1 SNHLY, CDR2 FYNNEI. V shed 7 bases, J shed 2 bases, and the junction held 2 bases outside the gene matches. The CDR3 loop spans 13 amino acids. The CDR3, as DNA: TGTGCCAGCAATGGACAGGGCAATCAGCCCCAGCATTTT. This sequence encodes CASNGQGNQPQHF.

The chain carries TRBV19 and TRBJ2-7; TRBD1 matches 10 bases. CDR1 and CDR2 (germline): LNHDA, SQIVND (reference sequence). CDR3 size: 14 residues. Trimming at V came to 1 base and at J to 4 bases, leaving 1 base not matched to a gene. Here the CDR3 reads CASSIGDRGYEQYF. The CDR3 DNA sequence: TGTGCCAGTAGTATAGGGGACAGGGGATACGAGCAGTACTTC.